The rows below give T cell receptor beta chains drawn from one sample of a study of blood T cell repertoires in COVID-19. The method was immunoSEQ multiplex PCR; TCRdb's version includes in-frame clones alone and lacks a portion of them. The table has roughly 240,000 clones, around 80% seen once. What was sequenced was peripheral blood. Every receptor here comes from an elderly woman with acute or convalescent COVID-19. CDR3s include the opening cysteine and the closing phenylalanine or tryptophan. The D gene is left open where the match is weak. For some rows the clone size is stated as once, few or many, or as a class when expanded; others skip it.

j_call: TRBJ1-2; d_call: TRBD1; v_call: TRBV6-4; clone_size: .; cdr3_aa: CASSDRDRGGYTF; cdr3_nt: TGTGCCAGCAGTGACAGAGACAGGGGCGGCTACACCTTC
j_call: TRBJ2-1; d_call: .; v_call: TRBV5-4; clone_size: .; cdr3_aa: CASSLDLARSNEQFF; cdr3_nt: TGTGCCAGCAGCTTGGACCTCGCCCGGAGCAATGAGCAGTTCTTC
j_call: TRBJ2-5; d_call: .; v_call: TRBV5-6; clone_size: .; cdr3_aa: CASSLRRDFQETQYF; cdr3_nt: TGTGCCAGCAGCTTGCGGAGAGATTTCCAAGAGACCCAGTACTTC
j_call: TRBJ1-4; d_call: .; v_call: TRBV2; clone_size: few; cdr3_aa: CASSVGGTANEKLFF; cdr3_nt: TGTGCCAGCAGTGTGGGCGGGACGGCTAATGAAAAACTGTTTTTT
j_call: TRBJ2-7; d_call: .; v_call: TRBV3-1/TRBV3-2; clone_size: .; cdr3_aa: CASKRRQDSYEQYF; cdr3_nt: TGTGCCAGCAAGAGGAGGCAGGACTCCTACGAGCAGTACTTC
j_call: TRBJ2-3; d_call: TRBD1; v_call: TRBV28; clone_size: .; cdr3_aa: CASSKNHWTGSTDTQYF; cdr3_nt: TGTGCCAGCAGTAAAAACCATTGGACAGGGAGCACAGATACGCAGTATTTT
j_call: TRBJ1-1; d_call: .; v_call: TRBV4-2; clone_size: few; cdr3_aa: CASSHAKQGLVLTEAFF; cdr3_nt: TGTGCCAGCAGCCACGCAAAACAGGGTCTCGTCCTCACTGAAGCTTTCTTT
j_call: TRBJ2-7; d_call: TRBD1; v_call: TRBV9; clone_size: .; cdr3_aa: CASSPTGGAYEQYF; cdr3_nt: TGTGCCAGCAGCCCAACAGGGGGCGCTTACGAGCAGTACTTC
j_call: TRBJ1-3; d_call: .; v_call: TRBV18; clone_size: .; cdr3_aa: CASSPPPAGAGNTIYF; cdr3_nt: TGTGCCAGCTCACCACCCCCTGCAGGGGCTGGAAACACCATATATTTT
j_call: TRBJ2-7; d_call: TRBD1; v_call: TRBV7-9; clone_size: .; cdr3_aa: CASSAGQGARYEQYF; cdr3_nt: TGTGCCAGCAGCGCGGGACAGGGGGCGAGGTACGAGCAGTACTTC
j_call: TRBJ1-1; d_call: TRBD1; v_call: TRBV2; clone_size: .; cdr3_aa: CASSDVPGQGSGTEAFF; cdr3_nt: TGTGCCAGCAGTGACGTCCCGGGACAGGGGTCGGGTACTGAAGCTTTCTTT
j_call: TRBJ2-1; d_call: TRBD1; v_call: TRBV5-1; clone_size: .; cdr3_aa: CASSLGTGSYNEQFF; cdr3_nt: TGCGCCAGCAGCTTGGGGACAGGGTCCTACAATGAGCAGTTCTTC
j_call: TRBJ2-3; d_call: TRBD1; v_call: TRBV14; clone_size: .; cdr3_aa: CASSQDPGQGPDTQYF; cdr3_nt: TGTGCCAGCAGCCAAGACCCGGGACAGGGGCCAGATACGCAGTATTTT
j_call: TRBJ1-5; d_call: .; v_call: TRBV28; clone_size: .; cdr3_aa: CASSSYSQSNQPQHF; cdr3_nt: TGTGCCAGCAGTTCTTACAGCCAAAGCAATCAGCCCCAGCATTTT
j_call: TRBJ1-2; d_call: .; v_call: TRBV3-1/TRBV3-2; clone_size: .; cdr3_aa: CASSHISGGYTF; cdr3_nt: TGTGCCAGCAGCCATATATCGGGTGGCTACACCTTC
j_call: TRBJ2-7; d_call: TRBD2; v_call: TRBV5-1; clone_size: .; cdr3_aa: CASSSLGAGGAYEQYF; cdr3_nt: TGCGCCAGCAGCTCCCTTGGGGCGGGAGGAGCCTACGAGCAGTACTTC
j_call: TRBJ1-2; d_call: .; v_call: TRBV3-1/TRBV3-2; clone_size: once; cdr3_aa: CASSQEYDSSYTF; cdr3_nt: TGTGCCAGCAGCCAAGAATATGACTCCAGCTACACCTTC
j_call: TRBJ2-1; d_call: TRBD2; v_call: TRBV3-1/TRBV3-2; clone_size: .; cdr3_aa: CASSQDVRGGVQFF; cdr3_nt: TGTGCCAGCAGCCAAGATGTGCGGGGGGGCGTCCAGTTCTTC
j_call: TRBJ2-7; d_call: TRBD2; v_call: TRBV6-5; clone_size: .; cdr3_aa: CASRLGLVGEQYF; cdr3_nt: TGTGCCAGCAGACTTGGACTAGTCGGCGAGCAGTACTTC
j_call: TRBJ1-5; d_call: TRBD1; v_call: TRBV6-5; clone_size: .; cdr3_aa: CASSLGQGSNQPQHF; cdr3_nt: TGTGCCAGCAGCCTGGGACAGGGGAGCAATCAGCCCCAGCATTTT
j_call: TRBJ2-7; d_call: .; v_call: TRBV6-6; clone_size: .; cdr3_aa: CASSYSHHSSYEQYF; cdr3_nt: TGTGCCAGCAGTTACTCGCATCACAGTTCCTACGAGCAGTACTTC
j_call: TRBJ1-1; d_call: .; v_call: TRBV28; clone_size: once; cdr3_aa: CASSSFPVLNTEAFF; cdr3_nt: TGTGCCAGCAGCAGTTTCCCTGTACTGAACACTGAAGCTTTCTTT
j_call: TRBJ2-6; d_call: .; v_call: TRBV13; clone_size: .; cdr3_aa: CASSLDPQGTGANVLTF; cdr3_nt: TGTGCCAGCAGCTTAGATCCCCAGGGGACTGGGGCCAACGTCCTGACTTTC
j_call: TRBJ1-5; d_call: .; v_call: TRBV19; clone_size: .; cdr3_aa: CASTHRGLSNQPQHF; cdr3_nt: TGTGCCAGTACCCACAGAGGACTTAGCAATCAGCCCCAGCATTTT
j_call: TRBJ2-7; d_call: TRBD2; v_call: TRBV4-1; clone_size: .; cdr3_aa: CASSLKDIGGGNGYEQYF; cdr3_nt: TGCGCCAGCAGCTTAAAAGATATCGGCGGGGGGAACGGCTACGAGCAGTACTTC
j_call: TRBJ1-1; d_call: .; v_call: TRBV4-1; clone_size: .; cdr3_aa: CASRTGNTEAFF; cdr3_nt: TGCGCCAGCCGAACAGGGAACACTGAAGCTTTCTTT
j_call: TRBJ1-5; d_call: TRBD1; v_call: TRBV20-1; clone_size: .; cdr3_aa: CSASVYRGNNQPQHF; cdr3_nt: TGCAGTGCTAGTGTTTACAGGGGTAACAATCAGCCCCAGCATTTT
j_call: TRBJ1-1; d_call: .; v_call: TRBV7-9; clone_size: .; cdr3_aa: CASSDTQPGDTEAFF; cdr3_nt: TGTGCCAGCAGCGACACCCAGCCGGGGGACACTGAAGCTTTCTTT
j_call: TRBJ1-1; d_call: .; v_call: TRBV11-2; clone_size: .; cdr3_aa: CASSLERGTEAFF; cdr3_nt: TGTGCCAGCAGCTTAGAACGGGGCACTGAAGCTTTCTTT
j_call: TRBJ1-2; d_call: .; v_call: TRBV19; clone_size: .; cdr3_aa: CASGQKNYGYTF; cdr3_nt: TGTGCCAGCGGACAGAAAAACTATGGCTACACCTTC
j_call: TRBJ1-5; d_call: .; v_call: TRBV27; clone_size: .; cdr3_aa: CASSYTQGHLNQPQHF; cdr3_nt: TGTGCCAGCAGTTACACCCAGGGACACCTCAATCAGCCCCAGCATTTT
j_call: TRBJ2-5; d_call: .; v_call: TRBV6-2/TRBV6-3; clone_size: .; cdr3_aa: CASSYVGGRQETQYF; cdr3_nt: TGTGCCAGCAGTTACGTCGGGGGGCGGCAGGAGACCCAGTACTTC
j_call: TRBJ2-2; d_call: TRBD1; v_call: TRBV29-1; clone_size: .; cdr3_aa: CSVRQGTNTGELFF; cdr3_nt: TGCAGCGTTCGACAGGGAACTAATACCGGGGAGCTGTTTTTT
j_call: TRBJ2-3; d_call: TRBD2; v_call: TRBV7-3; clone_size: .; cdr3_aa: CASSRGGSRADTQYF; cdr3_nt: TGTGCCAGCAGCCGGGGGGGCTCGAGAGCAGATACGCAGTATTTT
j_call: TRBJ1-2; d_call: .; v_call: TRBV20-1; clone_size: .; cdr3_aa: CSASRTVYGYTF; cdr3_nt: TGCAGTGCTAGTCGGACAGTCTATGGCTACACCTTC
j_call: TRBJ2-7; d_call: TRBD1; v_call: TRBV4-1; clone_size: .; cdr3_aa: CASSQRTGGLYEQYF; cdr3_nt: TGCGCCAGCAGCCAAAGGACAGGGGGCCTCTACGAGCAGTACTTC
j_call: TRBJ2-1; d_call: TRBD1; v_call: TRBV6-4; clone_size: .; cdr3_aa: CASSDGRGSSYNEQFF; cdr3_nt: TGTGCCAGCAGTGACGGCAGGGGGAGCTCCTACAATGAGCAGTTCTTC
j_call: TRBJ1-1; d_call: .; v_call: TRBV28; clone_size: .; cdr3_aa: CASSSVHRDSYRRNTEAFF; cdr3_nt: TGTGCCAGCAGTTCGGTCCACCGGGACTCTTATCGACGGAACACTGAAGCTTTCTTT
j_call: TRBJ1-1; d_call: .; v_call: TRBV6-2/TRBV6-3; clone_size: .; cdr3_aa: CASSATWEYTEAFF; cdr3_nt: TGTGCCAGCAGCGCGACGTGGGAGTACACTGAAGCTTTCTTT
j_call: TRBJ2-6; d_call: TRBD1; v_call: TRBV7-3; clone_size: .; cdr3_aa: CASSAQGASSGANVLTF; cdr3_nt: TGTGCCAGCAGCGCTCAGGGGGCGAGCTCTGGGGCCAACGTCCTGACTTTC
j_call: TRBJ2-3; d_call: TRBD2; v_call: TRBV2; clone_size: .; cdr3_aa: CASSRTSGPPQRTDTQYF; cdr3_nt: TGTGCCAGCAGTAGGACTAGCGGCCCTCCTCAACGCACAGATACGCAGTATTTT
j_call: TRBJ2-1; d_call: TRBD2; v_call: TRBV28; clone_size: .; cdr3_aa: CASSLLGLEYNEQFF; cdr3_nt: TGTGCCAGCAGTTTACTTGGACTAGAGTACAATGAGCAGTTCTTC
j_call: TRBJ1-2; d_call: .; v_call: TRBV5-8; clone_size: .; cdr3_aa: CASSLYVQWAF; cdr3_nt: TGTGCCAGCAGCTTGTATGTACAGTGGGCCTTC
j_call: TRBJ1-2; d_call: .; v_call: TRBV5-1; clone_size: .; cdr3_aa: CASSLAGIGNGYTF; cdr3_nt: TGCGCCAGCAGCTTGGCCGGGATCGGAAATGGCTACACCTTC
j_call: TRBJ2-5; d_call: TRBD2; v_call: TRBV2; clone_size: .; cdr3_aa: CASSVAGKRETQYF; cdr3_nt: TGTGCCAGCAGCGTAGCGGGAAAGCGGGAGACCCAGTACTTC
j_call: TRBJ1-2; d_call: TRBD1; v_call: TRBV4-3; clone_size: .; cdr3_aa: CASSQVGDRAYGYTF; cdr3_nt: TGCGCCAGCAGCCAAGTGGGGGACAGGGCCTATGGCTACACCTTC
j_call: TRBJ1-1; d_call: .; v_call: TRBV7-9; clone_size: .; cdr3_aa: CASSYTPGNTEAFF; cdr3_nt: TGTGCCAGCAGCTACACTCCAGGGAACACTGAAGCTTTCTTT
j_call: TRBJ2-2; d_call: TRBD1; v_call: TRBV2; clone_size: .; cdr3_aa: CASRDRSNTGELFF; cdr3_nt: TGTGCCAGTCGGGACAGGTCGAACACCGGGGAGCTGTTTTTT
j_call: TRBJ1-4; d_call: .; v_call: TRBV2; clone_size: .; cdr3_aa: CASGRVLYEKLFF; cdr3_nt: TGTGCCAGCGGGAGGGTATTATATGAAAAACTGTTTTTT